This entry features one T cell receptor beta chain sequence. The data originate from a study of cytomegalovirus exposure and HLA in healthy donors. It was with 60 Vbeta and 13 Jbeta primers that the PCR ran. Sequenced by immunoSEQ multiplex PCR; TCRdb stores in-frame clones only, minus some. The sample consists of about 190,000 clones, roughly 80% of them appearing once. Germline lookup yields CDR1 SQVTM and CDR2 ANQGSEA. This CDR3 contains 14 residues. The germline V and J ends were trimmed by 4 bases and 0 bases, with 10 bases remaining between them. Sequencing was done on a sample of PBMCs. The receptor was derived from a young woman in good health and CMV-seronegative. J is TRBJ1-3 and V is TRBV29-1; D uncertain. CDR3 loop: CSVGSANSGNTIYF. In DNA, the CDR3 is TGCAGCGTTGGTTCCGCGAACTCTGGAAACACCATATATTTT.